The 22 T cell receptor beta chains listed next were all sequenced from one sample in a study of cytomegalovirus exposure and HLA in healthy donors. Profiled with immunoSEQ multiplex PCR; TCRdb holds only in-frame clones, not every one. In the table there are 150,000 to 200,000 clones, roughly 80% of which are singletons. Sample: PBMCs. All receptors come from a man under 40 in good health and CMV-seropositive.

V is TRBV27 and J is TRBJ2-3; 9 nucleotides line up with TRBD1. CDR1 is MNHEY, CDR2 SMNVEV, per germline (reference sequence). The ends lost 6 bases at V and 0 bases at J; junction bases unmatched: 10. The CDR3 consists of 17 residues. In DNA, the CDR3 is TGTGCCAGCAGGTACCGGGACAGGGATACTAGCACAGATACGCAGTATTTT. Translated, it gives CASRYRDRDTSTDTQYF.

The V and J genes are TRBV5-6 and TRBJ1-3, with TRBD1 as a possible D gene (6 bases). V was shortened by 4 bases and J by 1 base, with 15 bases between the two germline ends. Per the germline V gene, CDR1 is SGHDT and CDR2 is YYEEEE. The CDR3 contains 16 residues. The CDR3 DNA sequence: TGTGCCAGCAGCCCAGGGGCCGGAGGTTCTGGAAACACCATATATTTT. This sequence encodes CASSPGAGGSGNTIYF.

The CDR3 nucleotides read TGTGCCAGCAGCTTAGTTACTAGTGGGGAGGGAGAGCAGTTCTTC. Protein sequence: CASSLVTSGEGEQFF. This chain joins TRBV11-1 and TRBJ2-1, with 7 bases identical to TRBD2. This CDR3 has 15 residues. Germline V gene sequence: CDR1 SGHAT, CDR2 FQDESV (reference sequence). J was trimmed by 10 bases and V by 1 base; bases with no gene match: 10.

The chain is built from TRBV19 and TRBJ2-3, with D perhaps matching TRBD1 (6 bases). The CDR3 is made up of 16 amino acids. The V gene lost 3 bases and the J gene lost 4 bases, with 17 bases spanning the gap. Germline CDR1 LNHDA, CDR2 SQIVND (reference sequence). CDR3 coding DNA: TGTGCCAGTAGTATGAATCGGCAGGGGATTGCAGATACGCAGTATTTT. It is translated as CASSMNRQGIADTQYF.

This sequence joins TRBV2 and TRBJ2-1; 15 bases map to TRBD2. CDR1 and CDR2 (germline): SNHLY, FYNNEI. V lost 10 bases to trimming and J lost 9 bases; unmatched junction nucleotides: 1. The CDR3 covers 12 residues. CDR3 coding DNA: TGTGCCAAGGGACTAGCGGGGGGTGAGCAGTTCTTC. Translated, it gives CAKGLAGGEQFF.

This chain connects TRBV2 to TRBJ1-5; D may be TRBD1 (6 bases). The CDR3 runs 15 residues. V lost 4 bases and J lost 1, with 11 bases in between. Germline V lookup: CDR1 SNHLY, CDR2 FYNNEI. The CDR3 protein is CASSGQVGSNQPQHF. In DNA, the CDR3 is TGTGCCAGCAGTGGACAGGTTGGGAGCAATCAGCCCCAGCATTTT.

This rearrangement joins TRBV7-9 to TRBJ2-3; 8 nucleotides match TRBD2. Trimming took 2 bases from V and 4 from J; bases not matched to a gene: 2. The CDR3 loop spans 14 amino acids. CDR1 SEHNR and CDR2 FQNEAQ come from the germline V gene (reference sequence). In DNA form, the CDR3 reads TGTGCCAGCAGCTTAAGCGGGAGTGCAGATACGCAGTATTTT. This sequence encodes CASSLSGSADTQYF.

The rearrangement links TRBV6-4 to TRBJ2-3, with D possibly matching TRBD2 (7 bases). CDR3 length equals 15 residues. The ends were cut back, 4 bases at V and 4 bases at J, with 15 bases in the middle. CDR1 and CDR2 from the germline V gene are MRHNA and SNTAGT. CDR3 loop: CASSVELGGPDTQYF. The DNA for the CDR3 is TGTGCCAGCAGTGTAGAGCTGGGGGGGCCAGATACGCAGTATTTT.

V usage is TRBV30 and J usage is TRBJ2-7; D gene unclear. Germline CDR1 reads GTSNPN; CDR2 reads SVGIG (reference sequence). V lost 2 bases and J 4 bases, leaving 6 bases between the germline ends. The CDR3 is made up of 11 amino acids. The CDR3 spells CAWSTQYEQYF. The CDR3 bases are TGTGCCTGGAGTACACAGTACGAGCAGTACTTC.

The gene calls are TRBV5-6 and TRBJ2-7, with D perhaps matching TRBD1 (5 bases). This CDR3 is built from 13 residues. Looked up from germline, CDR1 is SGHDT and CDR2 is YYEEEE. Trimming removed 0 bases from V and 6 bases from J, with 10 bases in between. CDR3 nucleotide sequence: TGTGCCAGCAGCTTGGGGCACAGGAGCGAGCAGTACTTC. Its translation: CASSLGHRSEQYF.

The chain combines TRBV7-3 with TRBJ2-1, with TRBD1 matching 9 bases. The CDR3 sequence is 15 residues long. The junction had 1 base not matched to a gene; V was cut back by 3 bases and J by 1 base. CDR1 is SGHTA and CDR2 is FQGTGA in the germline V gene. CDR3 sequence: CASSFGQGSYNEQFF. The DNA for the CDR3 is TGTGCCAGCAGCTTCGGACAGGGGTCCTACAATGAGCAGTTCTTC.

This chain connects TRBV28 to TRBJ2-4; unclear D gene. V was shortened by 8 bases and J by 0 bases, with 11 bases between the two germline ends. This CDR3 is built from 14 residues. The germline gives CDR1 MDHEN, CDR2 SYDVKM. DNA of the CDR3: TGTGCCAGCCGCCACTACCTAGCCAAAAACATTCAGTACTTC. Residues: CASRHYLAKNIQYF. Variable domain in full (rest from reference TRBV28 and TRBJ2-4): DVKVTQSSRYLVKRTGEKVFLECVQDMDHENMFWYRQDPGLGLRLIYFSYDVKMKEKGDIPEGYSVSREKKERFSLILESASTNQTSMYLCASRHYLAKNIQYFGAGTRLSVL.

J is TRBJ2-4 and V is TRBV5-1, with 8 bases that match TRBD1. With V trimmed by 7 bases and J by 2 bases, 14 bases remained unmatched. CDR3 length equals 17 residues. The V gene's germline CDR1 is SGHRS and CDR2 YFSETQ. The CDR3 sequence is CASSLWTGLVTKNIQYF. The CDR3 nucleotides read TGCGCCAGCTCACTTTGGACAGGGTTAGTAACCAAAAACATTCAGTACTTC.

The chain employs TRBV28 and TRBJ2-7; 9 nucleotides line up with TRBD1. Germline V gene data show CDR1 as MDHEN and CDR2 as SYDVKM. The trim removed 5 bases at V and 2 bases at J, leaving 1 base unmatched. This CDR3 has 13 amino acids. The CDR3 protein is CASSRDRAYEQYF. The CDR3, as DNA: TGTGCCAGCAGTAGGGACAGGGCCTACGAGCAGTACTTC. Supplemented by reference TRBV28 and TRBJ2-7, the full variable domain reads DVKVTQSSRYLVKRTGEKVFLECVQDMDHENMFWYRQDPGLGLRLIYFSYDVKMKEKGDIPEGYSVSREKKERFSLILESASTNQTSMYLCASSRDRAYEQYFGPGTRLTVT.

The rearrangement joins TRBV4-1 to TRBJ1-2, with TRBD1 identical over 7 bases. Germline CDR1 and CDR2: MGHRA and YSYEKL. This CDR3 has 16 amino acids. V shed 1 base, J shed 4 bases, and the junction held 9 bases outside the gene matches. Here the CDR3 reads CASSQVSETGIYGYTF. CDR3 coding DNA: TGCGCCAGCAGCCAAGTTAGCGAGACAGGGATCTATGGCTACACCTTC.

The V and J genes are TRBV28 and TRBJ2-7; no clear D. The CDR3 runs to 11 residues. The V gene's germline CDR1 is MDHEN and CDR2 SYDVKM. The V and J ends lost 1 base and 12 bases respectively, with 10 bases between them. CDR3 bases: TGTGCCAGCAGTTTATCCGGAGTGACGTACTTC. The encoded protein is CASSLSGVTYF.

The CDR3 protein is CASSGQPSGFDNEQFF. CDR3 in DNA: TGCGCCAGCAGCGGACAACCTAGCGGCTTTGACAATGAGCAGTTCTTC. The chain links TRBV5-1 to TRBJ2-1, with 7 bases identical to TRBD2. In germline, CDR1 is SGHRS, CDR2 YFSETQ. Germline trimming cut 4 bases from V and 5 bases from J; bases unmatched to any gene: 12. The CDR3 is made up of 16 amino acids.

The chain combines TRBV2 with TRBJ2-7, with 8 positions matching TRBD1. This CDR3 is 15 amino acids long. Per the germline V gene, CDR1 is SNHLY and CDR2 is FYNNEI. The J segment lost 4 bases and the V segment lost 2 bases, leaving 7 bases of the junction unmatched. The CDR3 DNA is TGTGCCAGCAGTGAACAGGGGACAGGACTGTACGAGCAGTACTTC. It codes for CASSEQGTGLYEQYF.

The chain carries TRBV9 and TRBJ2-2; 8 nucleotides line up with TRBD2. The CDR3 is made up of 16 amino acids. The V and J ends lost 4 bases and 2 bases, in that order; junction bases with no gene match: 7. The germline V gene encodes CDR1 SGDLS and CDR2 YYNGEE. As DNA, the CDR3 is TGTGCCAGCAGCCCCCGGGGGGGGACTAACACCGGGGAGCTGTTTTTT. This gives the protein CASSPRGGTNTGELFF.

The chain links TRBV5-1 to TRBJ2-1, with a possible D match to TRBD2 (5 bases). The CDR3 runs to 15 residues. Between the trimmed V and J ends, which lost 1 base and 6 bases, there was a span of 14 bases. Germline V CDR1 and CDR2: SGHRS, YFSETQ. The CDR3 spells CASSLSASRRNEQFF. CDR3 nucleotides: TGCGCCAGCAGCTTGTCGGCTAGCCGACGCAATGAGCAGTTCTTC.

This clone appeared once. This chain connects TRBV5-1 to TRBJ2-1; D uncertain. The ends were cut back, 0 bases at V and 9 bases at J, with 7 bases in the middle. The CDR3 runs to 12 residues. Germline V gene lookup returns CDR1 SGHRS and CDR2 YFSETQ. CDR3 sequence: CASSLGQPEQFF. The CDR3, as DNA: TGCGCCAGCAGCTTGGGACAACCTGAGCAGTTCTTC.

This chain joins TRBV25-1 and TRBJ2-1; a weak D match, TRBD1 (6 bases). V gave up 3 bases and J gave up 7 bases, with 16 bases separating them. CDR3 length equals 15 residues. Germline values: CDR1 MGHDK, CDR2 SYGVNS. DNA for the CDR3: TGTGCCAGCAGTGAGAGATACAGGGATGAGAATGAGCAGTTCTTC. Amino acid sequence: CASSERYRDENEQFF. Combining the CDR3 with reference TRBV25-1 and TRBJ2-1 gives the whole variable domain EADIYQTPRYLVIGTGKKITLECSQTMGHDKMYWYQQDPGMELHLIHYSYGVNSTEKGDLSSESTVSRIRTEHFPLTLESARPSHTSQYLCASSERYRDENEQFFGPGTRLTVL.